The source of this TCR delta chain is a study of γδ T cells in repeated Plasmodium falciparum infection. On the study more broadly: Timepoints: baseline, immediately before selected infections, and 21 days after every infection.

This clone came up many times. Its antigen is not identified. Findings and caveats of the study: Vdelta2-negative gammadelta repertoires appeared less diverse and less shared in Malian than Australian children. Waves of new clonotype selection appeared after repeated controlled infections in Vdelta2-negative, largely Vdelta1+, gammadelta T cells. Many TCRgamma sequences overlapped between individuals in stable Vgamma9/Vdelta2+ repertoires.

TCRdb reprocessed the multiplex PCR reads using CATT. This sample has about 48,000 delta-chain clones; about 1.6% occur once, and the top ten carry roughly 9.2%. Bulk repertoires came from Vgamma9/Vdelta2+ or Vdelta2-negative gammadelta T cells flow-sorted from PBMC. Per the germline V gene, CDR1 is TSESDYY and CDR2 is QEAYKQQN. Trimming removed 1 base at V and 6 bases at J, with 19 bases between. The CDR3 covers 16 residues. The V and J genes are TRAV38-2/DV8 and TRDJ1, with D possibly being TRDD3 (5 bases). Material for sequencing was gamma-delta T cells from blood. The sequence came from a pool of human donors (malaria-infected and uninfected, not separated). This CDR3 reads CAYRSPEGWDPYKLIF. CDR3 DNA sequence: TGTGCTTATAGGAGCCCGGAGGGCTGGGATCCCTATAAACTCATCTTT.